What follows are 23 T cell receptor beta chains derived from one specimen sequenced in a study of blood T cell repertoires in COVID-19. Sequenced by immunoSEQ multiplex PCR; TCRdb stores in-frame clones only, minus some. The repertoire holds 390,000 or so clones, with approximately 90% as singletons. Sequencing was carried out using peripheral blood. Every receptor here comes from a woman aged 25-40 years with active or convalescent COVID-19.

The chain recombines TRBV18 with TRBJ1-4, with D unclear. Trimming stripped 3 bases from V and 7 bases from J, with 12 bases between. This CDR3 spans 14 amino acids. Germline-derived CDR1 and CDR2 are KGHSH and LQKENI. The CDR3 here is CASSPKTLGEKLFF. The DNA for the CDR3 is TGTGCCAGCTCACCTAAAACCCTAGGTGAAAAACTGTTTTTT.

This clone was seen only a few times. The chain has TRBV10-2 and TRBJ1-1; perhaps TRBD1 as D (5 bases). Trimming cost V 7 bases and J 0 bases, with 12 bases left between them. Germline V gene data show CDR1 as WSHSY and CDR2 as SAAADI. The CDR3 is 14 residues long. The CDR3 sequence is CASTPGHLNTEAFF. The CDR3 region has the DNA TGCGCCAGCACCCCAGGACACCTGAACACTGAAGCTTTCTTT.

The chain uses TRBV23-1 and TRBJ1-3; D may be TRBD1 (5 bases). TRBV23-1 is an open reading frame whose function is uncertain. The CDR3 consists of 16 residues. Trimming removed 0 bases from V and 3 bases from J, with 12 bases in between. The CDR3 DNA is TGCGCCAGCAGTCAATCGGCCGGGGGAAGTGGAAACACCATATATTTT. Its protein is CASSQSAGGSGNTIYF.

V usage is TRBV25-1 and J usage is TRBJ1-1; a possible D gene is TRBD1 (5 bases). This CDR3 is 15 amino acids long. V was shortened by 6 bases and J by 1 base, with 15 bases between the two germline ends. The germline gives CDR1 MGHDK, CDR2 SYGVNS. The CDR3: CASSGHRVANTEAFF. In DNA, the CDR3 is TGTGCCAGCAGCGGACACCGAGTGGCGAACACTGAAGCTTTCTTT. The complete variable domain, with remaining parts taken from reference TRBV25-1 and TRBJ1-1, reads EADIYQTPRYLVIGTGKKITLECSQTMGHDKMYWYQQDPGMELHLIHYSYGVNSTEKGDLSSESTVSRIRTEHFPLTLESARPSHTSQYLCASSGHRVANTEAFFGQGTRLTVV.

This chain links TRBV5-1 with TRBJ2-1; weak D call: TRBD2 (6 bases). The CDR3 contains 15 residues. Germline V gene data show CDR1 as SGHRS and CDR2 as YFSETQ. The V gene lost 0 bases and the J gene lost 4 bases, with 11 bases spanning the gap. This CDR3 is CASSLGAGSYNEQFF. In DNA form, the CDR3 reads TGCGCCAGCAGCTTGGGGGCGGGGAGTTACAATGAGCAGTTCTTC.

The genes are TRBV25-1 and TRBJ1-3, with D possibly matching TRBD1 (6 bases). Germline CDR1 is MGHDK and CDR2 is SYGVNS. The CDR3 totals 16 residues. Trimming removed 3 bases from V and 0 bases from J, with 12 bases in between. DNA of the CDR3: TGTGCCAGCAGTGACCGGACAGACCTCTCTGGAAACACCATATATTTT. Translation: CASSDRTDLSGNTIYF.

The CDR3 is CASSYSRAEAFF. The DNA of the CDR3 is TGTGCCAGCAGTTACTCGAGGGCTGAAGCTTTCTTT. The V and J genes are TRBV6-2 or TRBV6-3 and TRBJ1-1, with D uncertain. Trimming removed 0 bases at V and 6 bases at J, with 5 bases between. CDR1 is MNHEY, CDR2 SVGEGT, per germline. The length of the CDR3 is 12 residues.

In nucleotides, the CDR3 is TGCGCCAGCAGCCTAGAATCTCCAAGATTCACTGAAGCTTTCTTT. This gives the protein CASSLESPRFTEAFF. This chain connects TRBV5-1 to TRBJ1-1; no clear D gene. CDR1 and CDR2 (germline): SGHRS, YFSETQ. The CDR3 spans 15 residues. V lost 4 bases to trimming and J lost 4 bases, with 17 bases between them.

This chain uses TRBV9 with TRBJ2-2; TRBD2 is a possible D gene (7 bases). CDR1 SGDLS and CDR2 YYNGEE come from the germline V gene. This CDR3 comprises 15 residues. The germline V and J ends were trimmed by 6 bases and 2 bases, with 14 bases remaining between them. CDR3 in amino acids: CASTGGPLNTGELFF. The CDR3 DNA reads as TGTGCCAGCACCGGGGGGCCCCTAAACACCGGGGAGCTGTTTTTT.

J is TRBJ2-3 and V is TRBV6-5; weak D call: TRBD2 (5 bases). The CDR3 has 13 residues. CDR1 MNHEY and CDR2 SVGAGI come from the germline V gene. Trimming left V 4 bases short and J 4 bases short, with 9 bases between. CDR3 sequence reads: CASSLRGADTQYF. Written as DNA, the CDR3 is TGTGCCAGCAGTTTACGGGGAGCAGATACGCAGTATTTT.

As DNA, the CDR3 is TGCGCCAGTCGCGTTATACTTAGCTCCTACAATGAGCAGTTCTTC. Protein product: CASRVILSSYNEQFF. The V and J genes are TRBV10-2 and TRBJ2-1; D not resolved. This CDR3 is 15 amino acids long. Trimming cost V 9 bases and J 0 bases, with 15 bases left between them. CDR1 WSHSY and CDR2 SAAADI come from the germline V gene.

This rearrangement joins TRBV28 to TRBJ2-7; 9 bases agree with TRBD1. V dropped 9 bases and J dropped 4; count of bases not matched to a gene: 4. Germline V gene sequence: CDR1 MDHEN, CDR2 SYDVKM. The CDR3 runs to 12 residues. The CDR3 here is CASGQGRYEQYF. The CDR3 DNA sequence: TGTGCCAGTGGACAGGGGAGGTACGAGCAGTACTTC.

This clone has only one observation. The CDR3 protein is CASQGREDTEAFF. The CDR3 DNA sequence: TGTGCCTCCCAAGGCAGGGAGGACACTGAAGCTTTCTTT. This chain joins TRBV5-4 and TRBJ1-1; D may be TRBD1 (5 bases). The CDR3 runs to 13 residues. V shed 10 bases and J shed 3 bases, with 16 bases lying between them. Germline V gene sequence: CDR1 SGHNT, CDR2 YYREEE (reference sequence).

The chain recombines TRBV30 with TRBJ2-5, with a tentative D call TRBD2 (7 bases). V lost 1 base to trimming and J lost 2 bases, with 23 bases between them. CDR1 GTSNPN and CDR2 SVGIG come from the germline V gene (reference sequence). The CDR3 loop spans 18 amino acids. The CDR3 here is CAWSAGPLGGGGQETQYF. The CDR3, as DNA: TGTGCCTGGAGTGCCGGGCCTCTAGGGGGGGGAGGACAAGAGACCCAGTACTTC.

The chain recombines TRBV30 with TRBJ1-1; 8 bases fit TRBD1. This CDR3 spans 12 amino acids. Germline CDR1 GTSNPN, CDR2 SVGIG (reference sequence). V lost 0 bases and J lost 6; bases outside the gene matches: 0. As DNA, the CDR3 is TGTGCCTGGAGTGTACAGGGGGCTGAAGCTTTCTTT. Translated, it gives CAWSVQGAEAFF.

The CDR3 DNA reads as TGTGCCAGTAGCGTAGGGCGGTTCAGGGAGAGCGGGGGACCCCACAATGAGCAGTTCTTC. Translated, it gives CASSVGRFRESGGPHNEQFF. V is TRBV19 and J is TRBJ2-1; 8 bases align to TRBD2. V lost 6 bases to trimming and J lost 5 bases; unmatched junction nucleotides: 24. The CDR3 is 20 amino acids. CDR1 and CDR2 (germline): LNHDA, SQIVND (reference sequence).

This clone was found once. The chain combines TRBV19 with TRBJ2-7, with 11 bases aligning to TRBD1. V was pared by 5 bases and J by 4 bases, with 7 bases of the junction left unmatched. The CDR3 has 15 amino acids. The germline V gene encodes CDR1 LNHDA and CDR2 SQIVND (reference sequence). The CDR3 DNA follows: TGTGCCAGTAGTCCGGACAGGGGGCCTCGGTACGAGCAGTACTTC. This translates into CASSPDRGPRYEQYF.

CDR3 residues: CASSQDLLYGYTF. The DNA for the CDR3 is TGCGCCAGCAGCCAAGATCTCTTGTATGGCTACACCTTC. V is TRBV4-1 and J is TRBJ1-2; D is ambiguous. The CDR3 contains 13 residues. The germline V gene encodes CDR1 MGHRA and CDR2 YSYEKL. V was cut by 0 bases and J by 5 bases, with 7 bases left in between.

This clone was seen only a few times. The DNA of the CDR3 is TGTGCCAGCAGCCACCATACGTGGGACTTGGTGACTGAAGCTTTCTTT. It encodes CASSHHTWDLVTEAFF. This rearrangement joins TRBV14 to TRBJ1-1; a possible D gene is TRBD1 (5 bases). The CDR3 covers 16 residues. With 3 bases removed from V and 5 bases from J, the gap between germline ends came to 19 bases. The germline V gene encodes CDR1 SGHDN and CDR2 FVKESK.

The V call is TRBV11-2, the J call TRBJ2-7; weak D call: TRBD1 (5 bases). The V gene's germline CDR1 is SGHAT and CDR2 FQNNGV. The CDR3 is 14 residues long. Trimming took off 1 base at V and 2 bases at J, with 9 bases between the two ends. The CDR3 protein is CASSLGTSAYEQYF. The CDR3 region has the DNA TGTGCCAGCAGCTTAGGGACATCAGCCTACGAGCAGTACTTC.

The chain uses TRBV6-1 and TRBJ1-1, with 7 bases fitting TRBD1. CDR3 length: 16 residues. Germline V gives CDR1 MNHNS, CDR2 SASEGT. The J segment lost 2 bases and the V segment lost 3 bases, leaving 9 bases of the junction unmatched. CDR3 nucleotides: TGTGCCAGCAGTGACCGCGAGACAGGGTTCAACACTGAAGCTTTCTTT. Translating it yields CASSDRETGFNTEAFF.

V usage is TRBV6-5 and J usage is TRBJ2-5; D perhaps matches TRBD2 (5 bases). Germline V gene data show CDR1 as MNHEY and CDR2 as SVGAGI. V gave up 7 bases and J gave up 5 bases, with 17 bases separating them. The CDR3 spans 14 residues. This CDR3 is CASTTFSGEETQYF. The DNA for the CDR3 is TGTGCCAGCACGACGTTCAGCGGCGAGGAGACCCAGTACTTC.

The chain has TRBV18 and TRBJ2-7, with a possible D match to TRBD2 (6 bases). Germline V gives CDR1 KGHSH, CDR2 LQKENI. The V end lost 8 bases, the J end lost 6 bases, and 20 bases lay between the germline ends. CDR3 length: 14 amino acids. In DNA form, the CDR3 reads TGTGCCAGCGTCGGGGGTTCCCCCCTCGGCGAGCAGTACTTC. It specifies CASVGGSPLGEQYF.